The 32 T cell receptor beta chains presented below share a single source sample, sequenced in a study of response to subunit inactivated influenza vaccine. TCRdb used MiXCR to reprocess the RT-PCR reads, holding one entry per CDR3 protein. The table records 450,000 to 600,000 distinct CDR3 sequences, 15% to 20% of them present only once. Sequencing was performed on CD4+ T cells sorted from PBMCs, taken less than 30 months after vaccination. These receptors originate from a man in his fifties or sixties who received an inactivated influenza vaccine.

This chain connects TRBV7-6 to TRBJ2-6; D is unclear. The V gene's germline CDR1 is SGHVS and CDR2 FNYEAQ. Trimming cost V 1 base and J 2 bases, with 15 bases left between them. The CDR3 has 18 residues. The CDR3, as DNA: TGTGCCAGCAGCTTAGAGAGGTCGGGTAGTGCTGGGGCCAACGTCCTGACTTTC. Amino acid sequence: CASSLERSGSAGANVLTF.

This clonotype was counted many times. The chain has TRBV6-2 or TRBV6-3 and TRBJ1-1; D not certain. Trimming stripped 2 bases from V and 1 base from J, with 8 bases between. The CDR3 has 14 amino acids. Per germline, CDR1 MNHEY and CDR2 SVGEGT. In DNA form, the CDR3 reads TGTGCCAGCAGTTACGCGGGCGGGAACACTGAAGCTTTCTTT. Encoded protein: CASSYAGGNTEAFF.

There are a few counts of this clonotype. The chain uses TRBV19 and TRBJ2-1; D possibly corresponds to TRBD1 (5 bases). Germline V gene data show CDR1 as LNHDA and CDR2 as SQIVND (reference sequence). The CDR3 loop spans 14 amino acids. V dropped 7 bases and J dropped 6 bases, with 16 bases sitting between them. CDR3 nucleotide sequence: TGTGCCAGTATTCAAAGTGGGGCTCCCAATGAGCAGTTCTTC. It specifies CASIQSGAPNEQFF. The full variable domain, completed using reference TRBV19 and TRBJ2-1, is DGGITQSPKYLFRKEGQNVTLSCEQNLNHDAMYWYRQDPGQGLRLIYYSQIVNDFQKGDIAEGYSVSREKKESFPLTVTSAQKNPTAFYLCASIQSGAPNEQFFGPGTRLTVL.

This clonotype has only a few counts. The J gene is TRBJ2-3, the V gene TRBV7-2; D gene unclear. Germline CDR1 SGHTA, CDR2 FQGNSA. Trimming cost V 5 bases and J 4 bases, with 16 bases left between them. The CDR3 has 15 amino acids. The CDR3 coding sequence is TGTGCCAGCAGCCCCCCCCTTGGGGATGCAGATACGCAGTATTTT. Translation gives CASSPPLGDADTQYF.

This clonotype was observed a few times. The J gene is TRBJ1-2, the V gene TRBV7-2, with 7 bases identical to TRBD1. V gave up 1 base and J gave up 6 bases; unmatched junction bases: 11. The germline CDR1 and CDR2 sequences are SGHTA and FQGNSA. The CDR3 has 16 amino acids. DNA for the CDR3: TGTGCCAGCAGCTTAGGCCCGAAAGGGGGCGCGAATGGCTACACCTTC. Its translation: CASSLGPKGGANGYTF.

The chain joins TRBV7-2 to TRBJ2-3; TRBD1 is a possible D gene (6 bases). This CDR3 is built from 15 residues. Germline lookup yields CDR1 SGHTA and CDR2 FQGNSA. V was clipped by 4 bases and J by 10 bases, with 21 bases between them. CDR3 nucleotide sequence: TGTGCCAGCAGCTCCAGCTGGGGGCTGGGGTTGGCGCAGTATTTT. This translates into CASSSSWGLGLAQYF. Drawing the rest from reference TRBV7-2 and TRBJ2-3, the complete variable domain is GAGVSQSPSNKVTEKGKDVELRCDPISGHTALYWYRQSLGQGLEFLIYFQGNSAPDKSGLPSDRFSAERTGGSVSTLTIQRTQQEDSAVYLCASSSSWGLGLAQYFGPGTRLTVL.

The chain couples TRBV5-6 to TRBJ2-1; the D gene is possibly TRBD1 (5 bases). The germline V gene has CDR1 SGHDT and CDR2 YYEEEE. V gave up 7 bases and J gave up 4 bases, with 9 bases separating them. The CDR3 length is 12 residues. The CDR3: CASLNRYNEQFF. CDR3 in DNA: TGTGCCAGCTTAAACAGGTACAATGAGCAGTTCTTC.

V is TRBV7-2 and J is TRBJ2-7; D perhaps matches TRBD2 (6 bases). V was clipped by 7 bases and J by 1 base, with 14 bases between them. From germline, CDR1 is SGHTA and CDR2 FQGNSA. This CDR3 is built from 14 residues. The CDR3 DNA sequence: TGTGCCAGCACCCTCCGGGACTTTTCCTACGAGCAGTACTTC. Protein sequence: CASTLRDFSYEQYF.

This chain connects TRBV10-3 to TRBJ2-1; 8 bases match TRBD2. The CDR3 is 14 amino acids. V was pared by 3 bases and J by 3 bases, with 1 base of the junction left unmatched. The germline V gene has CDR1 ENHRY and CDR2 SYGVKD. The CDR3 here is CAISDGGVYNEQFF. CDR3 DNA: TGTGCCATCAGTGACGGGGGGGTCTACAATGAGCAGTTCTTC.

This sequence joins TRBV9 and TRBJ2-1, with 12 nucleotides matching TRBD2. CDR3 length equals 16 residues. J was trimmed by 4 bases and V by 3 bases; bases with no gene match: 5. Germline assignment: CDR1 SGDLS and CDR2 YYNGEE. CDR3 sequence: CASSGASGRGYNEQFF. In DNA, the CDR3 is TGTGCCAGCAGCGGTGCTAGCGGGAGGGGATACAATGAGCAGTTCTTC.

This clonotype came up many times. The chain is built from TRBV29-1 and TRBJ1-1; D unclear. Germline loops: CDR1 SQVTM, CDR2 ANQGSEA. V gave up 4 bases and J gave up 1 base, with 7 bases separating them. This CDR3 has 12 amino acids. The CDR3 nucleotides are TGCAGCGTTGGAAGAGGGAACACTGAAGCTTTCTTT. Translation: CSVGRGNTEAFF.

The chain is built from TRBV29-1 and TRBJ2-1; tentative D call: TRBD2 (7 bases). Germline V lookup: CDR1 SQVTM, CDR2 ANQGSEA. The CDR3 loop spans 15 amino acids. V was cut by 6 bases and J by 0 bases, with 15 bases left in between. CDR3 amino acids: CSVVAGAHSYNEQFF. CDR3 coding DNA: TGCAGCGTGGTGGCGGGGGCCCACTCCTACAATGAGCAGTTCTTC.

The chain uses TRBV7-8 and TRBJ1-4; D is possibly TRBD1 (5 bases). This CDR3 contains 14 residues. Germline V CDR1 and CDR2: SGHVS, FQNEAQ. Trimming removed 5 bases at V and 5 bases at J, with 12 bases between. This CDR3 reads CASSPTGENEKLFF. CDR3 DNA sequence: TGTGCCAGCAGCCCTACGGGGGAAAATGAAAAACTGTTTTTT.

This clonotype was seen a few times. The CDR3 DNA reads as TGTGCCAGCAGAACCCGGGACTCGAGCAATGAGCAGTTCTTC. It yields the protein CASRTRDSSNEQFF. The chain joins TRBV6-2 or TRBV6-3 to TRBJ2-1; TRBD2 might be the D (6 bases). Germline V gene data show CDR1 as MNHEY and CDR2 as SVGEGT. Trimming left V 6 bases short and J 6 bases short, with 15 bases between. The CDR3 has 14 amino acids.

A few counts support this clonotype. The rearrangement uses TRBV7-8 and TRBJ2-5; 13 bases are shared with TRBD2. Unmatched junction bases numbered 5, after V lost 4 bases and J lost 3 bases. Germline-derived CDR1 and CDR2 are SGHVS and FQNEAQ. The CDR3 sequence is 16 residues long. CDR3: CASSSSGLAGEETQYF. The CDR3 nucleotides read TGTGCCAGCAGCTCCTCCGGACTAGCGGGGGAAGAGACCCAGTACTTC.

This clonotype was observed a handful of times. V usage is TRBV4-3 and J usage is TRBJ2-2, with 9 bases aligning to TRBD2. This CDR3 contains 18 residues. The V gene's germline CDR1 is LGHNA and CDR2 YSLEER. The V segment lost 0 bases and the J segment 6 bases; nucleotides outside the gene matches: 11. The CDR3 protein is CASSQDQRLAGTPGELFF. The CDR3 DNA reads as TGCGCCAGCAGCCAAGATCAGAGGCTAGCGGGAACGCCCGGGGAGCTGTTTTTT.

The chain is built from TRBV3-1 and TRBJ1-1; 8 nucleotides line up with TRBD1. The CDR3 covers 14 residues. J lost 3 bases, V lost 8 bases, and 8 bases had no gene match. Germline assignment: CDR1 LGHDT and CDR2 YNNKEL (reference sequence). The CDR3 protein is CASLPRGQDTEAFF. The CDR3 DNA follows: TGTGCCAGCTTACCACGGGGACAGGACACTGAAGCTTTCTTT.

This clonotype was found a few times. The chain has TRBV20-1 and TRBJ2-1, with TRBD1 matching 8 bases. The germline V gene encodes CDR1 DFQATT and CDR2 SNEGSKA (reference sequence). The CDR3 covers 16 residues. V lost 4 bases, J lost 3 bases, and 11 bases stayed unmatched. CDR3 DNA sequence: TGCAGTGCTAATCGAGAAGGACAGGGTATCTACAATGAGCAGTTCTTC. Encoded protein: CSANREGQGIYNEQFF.

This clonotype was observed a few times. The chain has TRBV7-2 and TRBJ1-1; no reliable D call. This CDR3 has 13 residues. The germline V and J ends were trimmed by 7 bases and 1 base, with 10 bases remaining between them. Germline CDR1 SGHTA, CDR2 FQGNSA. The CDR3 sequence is CASTQTTNTEAFF. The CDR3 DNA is TGTGCCAGCACACAGACTACGAACACTGAAGCTTTCTTT.

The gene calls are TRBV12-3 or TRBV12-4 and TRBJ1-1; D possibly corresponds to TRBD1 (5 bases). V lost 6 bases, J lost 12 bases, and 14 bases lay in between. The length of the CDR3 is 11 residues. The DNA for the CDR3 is TGTGCCAGCAGACATGCAGGGTATTCTTTCTTT. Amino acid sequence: CASRHAGYSFF.

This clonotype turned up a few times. The CDR3 protein is CASSLRAGGRETQYF. The CDR3 DNA follows: TGTGCCAGCAGTCTTCGGGCAGGGGGCAGGGAGACCCAGTACTTC. This chain links TRBV25-1 with TRBJ2-5; 8 positions agree with TRBD1. The CDR3 runs 15 residues. With V trimmed by 5 bases and J by 5 bases, 10 bases remained unmatched. Germline values: CDR1 MGHDK, CDR2 SYGVNS.

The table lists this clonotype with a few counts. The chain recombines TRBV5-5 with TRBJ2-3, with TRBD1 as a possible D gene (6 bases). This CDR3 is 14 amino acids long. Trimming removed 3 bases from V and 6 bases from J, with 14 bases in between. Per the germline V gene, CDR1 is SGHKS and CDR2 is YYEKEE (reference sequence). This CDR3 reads CASSYTGLPDTQYF. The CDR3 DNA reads TGTGCCAGCAGCTACACAGGGCTGCCGGATACGCAGTATTTT.

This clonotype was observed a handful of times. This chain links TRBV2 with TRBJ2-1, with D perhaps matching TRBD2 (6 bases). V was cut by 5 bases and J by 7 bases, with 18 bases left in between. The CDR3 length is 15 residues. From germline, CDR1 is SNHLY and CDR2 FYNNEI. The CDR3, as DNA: TGTGCCAGCAGTCCAGAAAGAGCGGCGGGAAATGAGCAGTTCTTC. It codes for CASSPERAAGNEQFF.

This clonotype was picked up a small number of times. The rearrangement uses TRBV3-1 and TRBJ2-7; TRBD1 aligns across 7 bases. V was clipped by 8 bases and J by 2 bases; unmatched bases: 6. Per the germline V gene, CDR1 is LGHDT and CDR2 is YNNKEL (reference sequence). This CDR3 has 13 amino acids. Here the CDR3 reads CASARDRAYEQYF. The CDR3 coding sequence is TGTGCCAGCGCCCGGGACAGAGCCTACGAGCAGTACTTC.

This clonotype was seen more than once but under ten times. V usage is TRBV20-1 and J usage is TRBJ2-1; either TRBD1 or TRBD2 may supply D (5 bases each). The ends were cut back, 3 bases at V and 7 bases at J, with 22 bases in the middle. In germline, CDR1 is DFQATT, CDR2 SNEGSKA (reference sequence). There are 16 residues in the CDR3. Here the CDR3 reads CSARYGAGGSANEQFF. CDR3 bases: TGCAGTGCTAGGTACGGGGCAGGCGGTTCGGCTAATGAGCAGTTCTTC.

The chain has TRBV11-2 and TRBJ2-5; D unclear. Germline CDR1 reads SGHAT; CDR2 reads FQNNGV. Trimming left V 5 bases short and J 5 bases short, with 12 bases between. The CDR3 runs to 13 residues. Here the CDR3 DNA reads TGTGCCAGCAGCCCTACTGAAGAGGAGACCCAGTACTTC. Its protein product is CASSPTEEETQYF.

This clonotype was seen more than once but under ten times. The CDR3 protein is CASSGQGGIYNEQFF. Here the CDR3 DNA reads TGTGCCAGCAGCGGGCAGGGGGGGATCTACAATGAGCAGTTCTTC. This sequence joins TRBV5-4 and TRBJ2-1; D possibly matches TRBD1 or TRBD2 (7 bases each). The germline CDR1 and CDR2 sequences are SGHNT and YYREEE (reference sequence). The CDR3 totals 15 residues. Trimming shortened V by 4 bases and J by 3 bases, and 14 bases separated the two germline ends.

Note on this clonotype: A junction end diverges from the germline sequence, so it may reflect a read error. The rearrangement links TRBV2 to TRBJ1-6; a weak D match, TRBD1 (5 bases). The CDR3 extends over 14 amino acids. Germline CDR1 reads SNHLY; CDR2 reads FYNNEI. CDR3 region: CASRAGRNNLPLHF. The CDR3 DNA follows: TGTGCCAGCCGGGCAGGGAGGAATAATTTACCCCTCCACTTT.

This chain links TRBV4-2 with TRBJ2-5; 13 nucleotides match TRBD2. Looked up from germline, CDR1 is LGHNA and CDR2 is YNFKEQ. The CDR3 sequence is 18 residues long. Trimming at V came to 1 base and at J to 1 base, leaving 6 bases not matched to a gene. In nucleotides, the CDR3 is TGTGCCAGCAGCCAAGGGACTAGCGGGGGCAGGACCCAAGAGACCCAGTACTTC. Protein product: CASSQGTSGGRTQETQYF.

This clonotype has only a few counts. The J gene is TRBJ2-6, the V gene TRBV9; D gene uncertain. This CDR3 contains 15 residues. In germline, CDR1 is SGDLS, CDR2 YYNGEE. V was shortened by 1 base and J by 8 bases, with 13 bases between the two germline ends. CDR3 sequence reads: CASSVLRAGTNVLTF. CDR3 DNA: TGTGCCAGCAGCGTATTAAGGGCAGGAACCAACGTCCTGACTTTC.

CDR3 DNA: TGCGCCAGCACCGGGAATTCAGATACGCAGTATTTT. Translation gives CASTGNSDTQYF. The V and J genes are TRBV10-2 and TRBJ2-3; a weak D match, TRBD2 (5 bases). CDR3 size: 12 residues. Trimming pared 7 bases from V and 4 bases from J, leaving 9 bases between. CDR1 and CDR2 from the germline V gene are WSHSY and SAAADI.

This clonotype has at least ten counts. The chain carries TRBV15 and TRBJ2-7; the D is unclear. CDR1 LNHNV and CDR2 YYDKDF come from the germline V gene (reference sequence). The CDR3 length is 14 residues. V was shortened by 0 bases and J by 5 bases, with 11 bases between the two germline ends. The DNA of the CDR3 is TGTGCCACCAGCAGAGATTTGTGGACCGACGAGCAGTACTTC. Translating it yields CATSRDLWTDEQYF.